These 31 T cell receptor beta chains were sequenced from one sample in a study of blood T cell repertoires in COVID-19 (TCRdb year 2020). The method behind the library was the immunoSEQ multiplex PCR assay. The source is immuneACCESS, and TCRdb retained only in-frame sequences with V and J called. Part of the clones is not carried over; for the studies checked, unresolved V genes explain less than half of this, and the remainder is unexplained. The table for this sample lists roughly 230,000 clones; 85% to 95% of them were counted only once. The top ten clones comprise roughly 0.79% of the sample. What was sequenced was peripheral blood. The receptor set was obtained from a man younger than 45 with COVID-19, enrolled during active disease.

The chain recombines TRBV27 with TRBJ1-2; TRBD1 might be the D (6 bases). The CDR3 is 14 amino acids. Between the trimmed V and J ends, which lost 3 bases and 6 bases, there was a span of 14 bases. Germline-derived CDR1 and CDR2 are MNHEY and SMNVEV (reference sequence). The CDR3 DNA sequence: TGTGCCAGCAGTTTTACAGGGTTTACTGATGGCTACACCTTC. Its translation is CASSFTGFTDGYTF.

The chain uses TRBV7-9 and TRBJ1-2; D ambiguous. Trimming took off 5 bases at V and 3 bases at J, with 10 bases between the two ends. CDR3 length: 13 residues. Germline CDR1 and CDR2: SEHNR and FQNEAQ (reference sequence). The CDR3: CASSTPQDYGYTF. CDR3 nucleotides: TGTGCCAGCAGCACCCCACAAGACTATGGCTACACCTTC.

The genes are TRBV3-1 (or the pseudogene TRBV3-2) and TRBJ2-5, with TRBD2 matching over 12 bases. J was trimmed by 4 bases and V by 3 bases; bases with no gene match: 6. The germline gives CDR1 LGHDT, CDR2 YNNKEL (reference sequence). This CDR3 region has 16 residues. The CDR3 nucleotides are TGTGCCAGCAGCCACGATACACTAGCGGGGGGAGAGACCCAGTACTTC. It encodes CASSHDTLAGGETQYF.

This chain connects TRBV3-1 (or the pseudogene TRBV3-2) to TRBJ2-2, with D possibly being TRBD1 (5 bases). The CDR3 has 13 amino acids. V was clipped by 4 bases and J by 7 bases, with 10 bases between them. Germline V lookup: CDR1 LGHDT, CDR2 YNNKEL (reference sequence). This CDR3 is CASSLTGVGELFF. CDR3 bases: TGTGCCAGCAGCCTTACAGGAGTCGGGGAGCTGTTTTTT.

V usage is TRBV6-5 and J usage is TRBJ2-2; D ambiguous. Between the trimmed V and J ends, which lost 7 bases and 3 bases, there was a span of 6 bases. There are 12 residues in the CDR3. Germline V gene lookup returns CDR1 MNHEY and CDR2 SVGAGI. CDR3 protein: CASIADTGELFF. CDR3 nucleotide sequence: TGTGCCAGCATAGCAGACACCGGGGAGCTGTTTTTT.

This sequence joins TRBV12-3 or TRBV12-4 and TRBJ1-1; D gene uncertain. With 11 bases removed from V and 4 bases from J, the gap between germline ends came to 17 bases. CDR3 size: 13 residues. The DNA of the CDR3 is TGTGCCTCCCAGGTGGGTCGGGGCACTGAAGCTTTCTTT. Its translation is CASQVGRGTEAFF.

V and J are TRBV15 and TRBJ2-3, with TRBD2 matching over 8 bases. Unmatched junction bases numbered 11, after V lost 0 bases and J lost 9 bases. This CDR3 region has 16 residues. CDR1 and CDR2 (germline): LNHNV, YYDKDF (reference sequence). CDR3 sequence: CATSRDLAGRFVTQYF. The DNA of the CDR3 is TGTGCCACCAGCAGAGACCTAGCGGGCCGGTTTGTGACGCAGTATTTT. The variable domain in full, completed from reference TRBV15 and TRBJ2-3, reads DAMVIQNPRYQVTQFGKPVTLSCSQTLNHNVMYWYQQKSSQAPKLLFHYYDKDFNNEADTPDNFQSRRPNTSFCFLDIRSPGLGDTAMYLCATSRDLAGRFVTQYFGPGTRLTVL.

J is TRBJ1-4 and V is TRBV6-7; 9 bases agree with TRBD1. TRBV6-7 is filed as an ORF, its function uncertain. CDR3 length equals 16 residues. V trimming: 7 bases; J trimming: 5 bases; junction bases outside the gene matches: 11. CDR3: CASTLVDRGGNEKLFF. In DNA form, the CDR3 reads TGTGCCAGCACTTTGGTAGACAGGGGGGGGAATGAAAAACTGTTTTTT.

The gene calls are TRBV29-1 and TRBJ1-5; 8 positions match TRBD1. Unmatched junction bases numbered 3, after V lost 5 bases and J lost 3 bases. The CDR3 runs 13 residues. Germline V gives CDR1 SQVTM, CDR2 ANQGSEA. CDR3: CSVWTGTNQPQHF. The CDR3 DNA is TGCAGCGTTTGGACAGGGACCAATCAGCCCCAGCATTTT.

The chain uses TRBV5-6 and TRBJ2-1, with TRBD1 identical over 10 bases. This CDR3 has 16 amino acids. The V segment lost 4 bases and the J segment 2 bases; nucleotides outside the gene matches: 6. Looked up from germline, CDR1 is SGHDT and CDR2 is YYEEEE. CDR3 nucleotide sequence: TGTGCCAGCAGCCGGACGACAGGGGGCCCCTACAATGAGCAGTTCTTC. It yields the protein CASSRTTGGPYNEQFF.

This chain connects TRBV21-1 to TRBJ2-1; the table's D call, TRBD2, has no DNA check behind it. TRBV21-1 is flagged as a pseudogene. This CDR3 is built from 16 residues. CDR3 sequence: CASSFRGGSSYNEQFF. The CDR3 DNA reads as TGTGCCAGCAGCTTCCGGGGGGGGAGCTCCTACAATGAGCAGTTCTTC.

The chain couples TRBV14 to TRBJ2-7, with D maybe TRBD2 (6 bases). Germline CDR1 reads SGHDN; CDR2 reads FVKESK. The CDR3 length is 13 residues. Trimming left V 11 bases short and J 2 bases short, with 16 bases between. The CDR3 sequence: CAWAGQGPYEQYF. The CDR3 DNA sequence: TGTGCCTGGGCGGGGCAGGGCCCCTACGAGCAGTACTTC.

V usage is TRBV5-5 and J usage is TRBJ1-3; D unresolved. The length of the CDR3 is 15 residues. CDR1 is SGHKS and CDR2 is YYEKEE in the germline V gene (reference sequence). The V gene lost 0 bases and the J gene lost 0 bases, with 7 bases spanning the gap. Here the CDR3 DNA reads TGTGCCAGCAGCTTGGCCGGTTTCTCTGGAAACACCATATATTTT. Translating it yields CASSLAGFSGNTIYF.

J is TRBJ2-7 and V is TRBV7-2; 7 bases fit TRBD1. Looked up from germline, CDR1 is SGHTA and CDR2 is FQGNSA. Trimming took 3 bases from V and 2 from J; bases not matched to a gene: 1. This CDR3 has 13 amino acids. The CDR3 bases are TGTGCCAGCAGCTTTCAGGGGGCCTACGAGCAGTACTTC. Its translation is CASSFQGAYEQYF.

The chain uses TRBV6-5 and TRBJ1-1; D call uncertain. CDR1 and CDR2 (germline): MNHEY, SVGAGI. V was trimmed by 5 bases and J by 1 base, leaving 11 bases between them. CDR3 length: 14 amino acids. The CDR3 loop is CASSLRPGNTEAFF. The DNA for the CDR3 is TGTGCCAGCAGTCTCCGACCGGGGAACACTGAAGCTTTCTTT.

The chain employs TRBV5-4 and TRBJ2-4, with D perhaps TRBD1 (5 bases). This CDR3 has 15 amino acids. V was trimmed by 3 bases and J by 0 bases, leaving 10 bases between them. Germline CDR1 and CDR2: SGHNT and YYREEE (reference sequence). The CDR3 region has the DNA TGTGCCAGCAGCTCCGCAGGGATAGCCAAAAACATTCAGTACTTC. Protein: CASSSAGIAKNIQYF.

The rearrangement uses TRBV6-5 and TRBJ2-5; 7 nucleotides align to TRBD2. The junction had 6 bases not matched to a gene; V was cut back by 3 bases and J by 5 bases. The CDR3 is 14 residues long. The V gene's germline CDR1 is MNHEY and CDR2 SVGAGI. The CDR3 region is CASSYPGGKETQYF. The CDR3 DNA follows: TGTGCCAGCAGTTATCCGGGAGGAAAGGAGACCCAGTACTTC.

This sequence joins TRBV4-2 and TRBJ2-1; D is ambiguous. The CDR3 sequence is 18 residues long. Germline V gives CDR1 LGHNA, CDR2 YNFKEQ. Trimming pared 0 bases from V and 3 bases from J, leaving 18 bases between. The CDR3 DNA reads TGTGCCAGCAGCCAAGACCGGCATTTTGAGACACTCTACAATGAGCAGTTCTTC. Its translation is CASSQDRHFETLYNEQFF.

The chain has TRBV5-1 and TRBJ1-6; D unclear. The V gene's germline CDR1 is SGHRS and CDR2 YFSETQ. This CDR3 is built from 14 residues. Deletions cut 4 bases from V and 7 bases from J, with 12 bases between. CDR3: CASSATIGNSPLHF. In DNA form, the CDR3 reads TGCGCCAGCAGCGCTACTATTGGCAATTCACCCCTCCACTTT.

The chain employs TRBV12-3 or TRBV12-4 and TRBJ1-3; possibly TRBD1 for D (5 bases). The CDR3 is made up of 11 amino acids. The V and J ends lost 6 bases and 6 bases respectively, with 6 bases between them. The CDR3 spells CASRGLNTIYF. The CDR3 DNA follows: TGTGCCAGCAGGGGACTAAACACCATATATTTT.

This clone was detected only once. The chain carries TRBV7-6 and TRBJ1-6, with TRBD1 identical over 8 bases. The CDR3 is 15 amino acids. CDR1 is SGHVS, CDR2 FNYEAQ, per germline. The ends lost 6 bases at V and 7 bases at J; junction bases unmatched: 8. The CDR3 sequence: CASRGGQGGNSPLHF. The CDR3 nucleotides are TGTGCCAGCAGAGGCGGACAGGGAGGGAATTCACCCCTCCACTTT.

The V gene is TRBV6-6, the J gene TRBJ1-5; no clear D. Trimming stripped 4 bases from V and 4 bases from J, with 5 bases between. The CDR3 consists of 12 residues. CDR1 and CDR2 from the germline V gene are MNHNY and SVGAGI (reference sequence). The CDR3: CASSLQNQPQHF. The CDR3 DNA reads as TGTGCCAGCAGTTTACAGAATCAGCCCCAGCATTTT.

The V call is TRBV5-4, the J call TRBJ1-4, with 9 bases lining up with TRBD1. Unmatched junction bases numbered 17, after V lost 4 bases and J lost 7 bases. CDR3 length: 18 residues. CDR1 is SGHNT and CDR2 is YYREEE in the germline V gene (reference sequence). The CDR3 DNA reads TGTGCCAGCAGCCCGGAGTGGACAGGGGTAGTCGGAGGTGAAAAACTGTTTTTT. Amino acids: CASSPEWTGVVGGEKLFF. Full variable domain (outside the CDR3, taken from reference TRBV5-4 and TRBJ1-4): ETGVTQSPTHLIKTRGQQVTLRCSSQSGHNTVSWYQQALGQGPQFIFQYYREEENGRGNFPPRFSGLQFPNYSSELNVNALELDDSALYLCASSPEWTGVVGGEKLFFGSGTQLSVL.

The CDR3 is CASSATPAGAEAFF. CDR3 nucleotide sequence: TGTGCCAGCAGCGCCACTCCGGCGGGGGCCGAAGCTTTCTTT. The rearrangement uses TRBV9 and TRBJ1-1, with D perhaps TRBD1 (6 bases). Germline V lookup: CDR1 SGDLS, CDR2 YYNGEE. The ends were cut back, 3 bases at V and 8 bases at J, with 17 bases in the middle. There are 14 residues in the CDR3.

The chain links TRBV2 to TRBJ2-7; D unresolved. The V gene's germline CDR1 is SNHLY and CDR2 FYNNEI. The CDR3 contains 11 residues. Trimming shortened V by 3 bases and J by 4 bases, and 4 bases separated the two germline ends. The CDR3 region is CASSDRYEQYF. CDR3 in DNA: TGTGCCAGCAGTGACAGGTACGAGCAGTACTTC.

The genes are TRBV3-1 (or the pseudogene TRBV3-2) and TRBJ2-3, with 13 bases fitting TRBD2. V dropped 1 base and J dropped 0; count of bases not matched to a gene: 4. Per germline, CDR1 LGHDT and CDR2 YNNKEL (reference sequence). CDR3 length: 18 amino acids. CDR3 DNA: TGTGCCAGCAGCCAAGCGACTAGCGGGGGGACTAGCACAGATACGCAGTATTTT. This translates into CASSQATSGGTSTDTQYF.

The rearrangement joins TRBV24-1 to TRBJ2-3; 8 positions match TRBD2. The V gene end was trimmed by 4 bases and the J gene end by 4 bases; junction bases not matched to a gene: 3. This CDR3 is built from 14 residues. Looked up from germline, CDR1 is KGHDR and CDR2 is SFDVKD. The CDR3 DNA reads TGTGCCACCAGTGACGGGGGGGGTCCAGATACGCAGTATTTT. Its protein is CATSDGGGPDTQYF.

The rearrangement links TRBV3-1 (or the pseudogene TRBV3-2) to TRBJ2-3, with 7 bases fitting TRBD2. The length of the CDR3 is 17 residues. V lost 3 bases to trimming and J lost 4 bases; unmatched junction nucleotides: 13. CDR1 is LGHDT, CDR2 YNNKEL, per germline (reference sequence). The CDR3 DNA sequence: TGTGCCAGCAGCCAGGGAGGGATTGGGGTTTGGTCAGATACGCAGTATTTT. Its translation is CASSQGGIGVWSDTQYF.

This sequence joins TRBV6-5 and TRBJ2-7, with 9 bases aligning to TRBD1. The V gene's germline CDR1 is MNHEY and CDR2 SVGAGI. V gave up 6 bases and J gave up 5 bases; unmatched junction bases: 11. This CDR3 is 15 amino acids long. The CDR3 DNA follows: TGTGCCAGCAGGACGACTTCCGGGACAGGGAACGAGCAGTACTTC. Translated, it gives CASRTTSGTGNEQYF.

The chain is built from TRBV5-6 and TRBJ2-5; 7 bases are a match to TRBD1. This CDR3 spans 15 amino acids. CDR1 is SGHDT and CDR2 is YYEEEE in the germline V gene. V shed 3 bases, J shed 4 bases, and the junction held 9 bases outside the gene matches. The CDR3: CASSSNRGGGETQYF. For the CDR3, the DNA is TGTGCCAGCAGCTCCAACAGGGGTGGAGGAGAGACCCAGTACTTC.

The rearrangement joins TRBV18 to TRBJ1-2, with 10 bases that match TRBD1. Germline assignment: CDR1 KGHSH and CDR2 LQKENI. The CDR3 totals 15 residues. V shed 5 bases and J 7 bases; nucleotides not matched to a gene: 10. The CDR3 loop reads CASSITDRGLAGYTF. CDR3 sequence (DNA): TGTGCCAGCTCAATCACTGACAGGGGGCTGGCTGGCTACACCTTC.